The 27 T cell receptor beta chains below were found in one sample sequenced in a study of CD4 T cell repertoires in COVID-19 (dated by TCRdb to the early 2020s). The library came from the immunoSEQ multiplex PCR assay. Held by TCRdb, this immuneACCESS table contains in-frame sequences only and omits some clones. Under half of the omission traces to an unresolved V gene where checked; the cause of the rest is unknown. In all, the sample holds fewer than 30,000 clones, and over 85% of those were seen once. The ten largest clones capture 0.65% to 0.8% of the sample. Uncultured memory T cell samples were subjected to sequencing directly after ex vivo isolation. This sample comprised circulating follicular helper CD4+ T cells (cTfh) from blood, obtained before the COVID-19 pandemic. The intended sense of this specimen's cell subset or site label: circulating T follicular helper cells. Receptors originate from a human donor who had COVID-19.

This chain uses TRBV2 with TRBJ2-3, with a possible D match to TRBD2 (5 bases). CDR3 length: 14 residues. With 3 bases removed from V and 1 base from J, the gap between germline ends came to 8 bases. Germline V gives CDR1 SNHLY, CDR2 FYNNEI. CDR3 residues: CASSDSSRTDTQYF. The CDR3 DNA follows: TGTGCCAGCAGTGATTCTAGCCGCACAGATACGCAGTATTTT.

The chain recombines TRBV28 with TRBJ1-4; the D gene is possibly TRBD1 (5 bases). The germline V and J ends were trimmed by 3 bases and 8 bases, with 10 bases remaining between them. This CDR3 has 13 residues. Germline CDR1 and CDR2: MDHEN and SYDVKM. Written as DNA, the CDR3 is TGTGCCAGCAGTTTTTCAGGGAACGAAAAACTGTTTTTT. Its protein product is CASSFSGNEKLFF.

This chain joins TRBV7-8 and TRBJ1-1; D unclear. Per germline, CDR1 SGHVS and CDR2 FQNEAQ. Trimming left V 0 bases short and J 5 bases short, with 7 bases between. The CDR3 loop spans 13 amino acids. The CDR3: CASSLALRTEAFF. The DNA of the CDR3 is TGTGCCAGCAGCTTAGCGCTCAGAACTGAAGCTTTCTTT.

This rearrangement joins TRBV6-5 to TRBJ1-2; TRBD1 is a possible D gene (5 bases). Looked up from germline, CDR1 is MNHEY and CDR2 is SVGAGI. V lost 0 bases, J lost 8 bases, and 13 bases lay in between. The CDR3 sequence is 14 residues long. CDR3 bases: TGTGCCAGCAGTTACTCGAGAGACAGTCGGGGCTACACCTTC. Protein product: CASSYSRDSRGYTF.

This clone was counted between two and nine times. CDR3 coding DNA: TGTGCCACATGGACAGGGCTCTATAGCAATCAGCCCCAGCATTTT. Translation gives CATWTGLYSNQPQHF. The V call is TRBV6-1, the J call TRBJ1-5; 8 bases fit TRBD1. The CDR3 runs 15 residues. The V gene's germline CDR1 is MNHNS and CDR2 SASEGT. The trim removed 10 bases at V and 0 bases at J, leaving 8 bases unmatched.

This rearrangement joins TRBV19 to TRBJ2-2; D is uncertain. CDR3 length: 13 amino acids. Per germline, CDR1 LNHDA and CDR2 SQIVND (reference sequence). The ends were cut back, 6 bases at V and 4 bases at J, with 9 bases in the middle. CDR3 sequence: CASSASATGELFF. In DNA, the CDR3 is TGTGCCAGTAGCGCCAGCGCCACCGGGGAGCTGTTTTTT.

This sequence joins TRBV28 and TRBJ2-1; 7 bases are shared with TRBD2. The CDR3 contains 15 residues. After removal of 7 bases from V and 4 bases from J, the junction contained 10 bases not matched to a gene. Per germline, CDR1 MDHEN and CDR2 SYDVKM. CDR3 region: CASTYSSGPYNEQFF. The CDR3 DNA reads as TGTGCCAGCACCTACTCTAGCGGACCTTACAATGAGCAGTTCTTC.

This chain joins TRBV5-6 and TRBJ2-5; TRBD2 aligns across 12 bases. Germline lookup yields CDR1 SGHDT and CDR2 YYEEEE. The V gene end was trimmed by 4 bases and the J gene end by 5 bases; junction bases not matched to a gene: 6. The CDR3 has 15 residues. The CDR3 sequence: CASSALAGGEETQYF. CDR3 DNA sequence: TGTGCCAGCAGCGCACTAGCGGGGGGAGAGGAGACCCAGTACTTC.

This chain links TRBV11-1 with TRBJ1-1; D perhaps matches TRBD1 (5 bases). In germline, CDR1 is SGHAT, CDR2 FQDESV (reference sequence). The CDR3 runs 15 residues. V was clipped by 2 bases and J by 5 bases, with 15 bases between them. CDR3 bases: TGTGCCAGCAGCTTAACAGGAGGGCTGGGAACTGAAGCTTTCTTT. Protein product: CASSLTGGLGTEAFF.

V is TRBV28 and J is TRBJ1-2; D perhaps matches TRBD1 (6 bases). The ends were cut back, 4 bases at V and 4 bases at J, with 10 bases in the middle. In germline, CDR1 is MDHEN, CDR2 SYDVKM. The CDR3 totals 13 residues. The CDR3 sequence is CASSSGQPYGYTF. In DNA, the CDR3 is TGTGCCAGCAGTTCAGGACAGCCCTATGGCTACACCTTC.

The gene calls are TRBV18 and TRBJ2-6; 8 bases match TRBD1. The V and J ends lost 3 bases and 0 bases, in that order; junction bases with no gene match: 7. Germline-derived CDR1 and CDR2 are KGHSH and LQKENI. The CDR3 runs to 18 residues. The CDR3 coding sequence is TGTGCCAGCTCACCGCCTGGGACAGGATACTCTGGGGCCAACGTCCTGACTTTC. Encoded protein: CASSPPGTGYSGANVLTF.

The CDR3 nucleotides are TGTGCCAGCAGTGTTGTCGACACAGGTATCTCCTACGAGCAGTACTTC. Protein product: CASSVVDTGISYEQYF. The rearrangement joins TRBV6-1 to TRBJ2-7, with D possibly matching TRBD1 (5 bases). From germline, CDR1 is MNHNS and CDR2 SASEGT. This CDR3 region has 16 residues. The V end lost 4 bases, the J end lost 0 bases, and 16 bases lay between the germline ends.

The chain has TRBV4-1 and TRBJ2-1; 7 positions agree with TRBD2. Germline CDR1 is MGHRA and CDR2 is YSYEKL. V trimming: 0 bases; J trimming: 0 bases; junction bases outside the gene matches: 5. CDR3 length equals 17 residues. CDR3 residues: CASSQDPTGGSYNEQFF. The DNA for the CDR3 is TGCGCCAGCAGCCAAGATCCTACGGGGGGCTCCTACAATGAGCAGTTCTTC.

The chain recombines TRBV5-6 with TRBJ1-6, with a tentative D call TRBD1 (6 bases). Germline CDR1 reads SGHDT; CDR2 reads YYEEEE. This CDR3 has 14 residues. The V gene lost 5 bases and the J gene lost 9 bases, with 15 bases spanning the gap. CDR3 sequence reads: CASRDKGTTSPLHF. The CDR3 DNA reads as TGTGCCAGCAGAGACAAGGGGACAACTTCACCCCTCCACTTT.

The rearrangement joins TRBV5-1 to TRBJ2-1, with TRBD2 identical over 10 bases. Looked up from germline, CDR1 is SGHRS and CDR2 is YFSETQ. V trimming: 5 bases; J trimming: 0 bases; junction bases outside the gene matches: 2. The CDR3 runs 15 residues. The CDR3 here is CASRSSGSSYNEQFF. Here the CDR3 DNA reads TGCGCCAGCAGATCTAGCGGGAGCTCCTACAATGAGCAGTTCTTC.

The chain carries TRBV6-1 and TRBJ1-5, with 9 bases fitting TRBD1. CDR3 length: 15 residues. The junction had 2 bases not matched to a gene; V was cut back by 5 bases and J by 0 bases. Germline CDR1 and CDR2: MNHNS and SASEGT. CDR3 sequence reads: CASSRQGVSNQPQHF. DNA for the CDR3: TGTGCCAGCAGTAGACAGGGGGTTAGCAATCAGCCCCAGCATTTT.

This chain connects TRBV29-1 to TRBJ2-2, with 7 bases fitting TRBD1. Looked up from germline, CDR1 is SQVTM and CDR2 is ANQGSEA. This CDR3 is built from 13 residues. V lost 4 bases and J lost 9; bases outside the gene matches: 8. CDR3 amino acids: CSVGGTESWELFF. CDR3 nucleotide sequence: TGCAGCGTTGGGGGGACAGAAAGTTGGGAGCTGTTTTTT.

The CDR3 is CASSRTGSMNTEAFF. The CDR3 coding sequence is TGCGCCAGCAGCCGGACAGGTAGCATGAACACTGAAGCTTTCTTT. This chain links TRBV4-1 with TRBJ1-1; TRBD1 matches at 7 bases. After removal of 4 bases from V and 0 bases from J, the junction contained 5 bases not matched to a gene. The CDR3 is 15 amino acids. CDR1 and CDR2 (germline): MGHRA, YSYEKL.

The genes are TRBV5-8 and TRBJ1-5; possible D gene TRBD1, 6 bases. Germline V CDR1 and CDR2: SGHTS, YDEGEE. V lost 4 bases, J lost 3 bases, and 14 bases lay in between. This CDR3 is built from 15 residues. CDR3 protein: CASSSYKGDNQPQHF. The CDR3 DNA sequence: TGTGCCAGCAGCAGTTACAAGGGGGACAATCAGCCCCAGCATTTT.

The chain recombines TRBV25-1 with TRBJ2-7; 7 positions match TRBD2. The CDR3 totals 13 residues. Trimming cost V 1 base and J 6 bases; bases outside gene matches: 3. Germline CDR1 and CDR2: MGHDK and SYGVNS. CDR3 nucleotide sequence: TGTGCCAGCAGTGAATTGGGAGGGCGCGAGCAGTACTTC. Encoded protein: CASSELGGREQYF.

This clone was recorded once. The V call is TRBV5-1, the J call TRBJ2-1; D gene unclear. Germline loops: CDR1 SGHRS, CDR2 YFSETQ. There are 12 residues in the CDR3. Trimming took 1 base from V and 10 from J, leaving 9 bases between them. The CDR3 nucleotides read TGCGCCAGCAGCTTGCGGTCCGGGGAGCAGTTCTTC. As protein: CASSLRSGEQFF.

The chain is built from TRBV6-1 and TRBJ1-2, with D hard to call. Germline V gene lookup returns CDR1 MNHNS and CDR2 SASEGT. CDR3 size: 13 residues. The V end lost 3 bases, the J end lost 6 bases, and 11 bases lay between the germline ends. The CDR3 region is CASSDQQTDGYTF. The CDR3 DNA follows: TGTGCCAGCAGTGATCAACAGACGGATGGCTACACCTTC.

This clone came up a few times. The gene calls are TRBV10-3 and TRBJ2-1; a possible D gene is TRBD1 (7 bases). The CDR3 totals 16 residues. Germline V lookup: CDR1 ENHRY, CDR2 SYGVKD. Trimming shortened V by 6 bases and J by 2 bases, and 17 bases separated the two germline ends. The CDR3 sequence: CAISSPTGEAYNEQFF. CDR3 in DNA: TGTGCCATCAGCTCACCTACAGGGGAGGCCTACAATGAGCAGTTCTTC.

The rearrangement links TRBV21-1 to TRBJ2-2; the table's D call of TRBD2 was not tested on the DNA. TRBV21-1 constitutes a pseudogene. CDR3 length: 16 residues. CDR3 in DNA: TGTGCCAGCAGCAGACGAGCGGGGGGAGACACCGGGGAGCTGTTTTTT. This translates into CASSRRAGGDTGELFF.

The CDR3 DNA follows: TGTGCCAGCTCCGGACAGGCCGGGGGGCAGTACTTC. Translating it yields CASSGQAGGQYF. This chain joins TRBV25-1 and TRBJ2-7, with D possibly being TRBD1 (7 bases). Germline CDR1 and CDR2: MGHDK and SYGVNS. This CDR3 has 12 amino acids. Trimming pared 8 bases from V and 9 bases from J, leaving 17 bases between.

The gene calls are TRBV30 and TRBJ2-5; maybe TRBD2 (6 bases). CDR3 length: 12 amino acids. Germline values: CDR1 GTSNPN, CDR2 SVGIG (reference sequence). V was clipped by 8 bases and J by 2 bases, with 12 bases between them. For the CDR3, the DNA is TGTGCCGGGGGGAGGATACAAGAGACCCAGTACTTC. Its translation is CAGGRIQETQYF.

V is TRBV6-1 and J is TRBJ1-4, with TRBD1 identical over 7 bases. The CDR3 has 14 residues. Germline CDR1 MNHNS, CDR2 SASEGT. After removal of 11 bases from V and 8 bases from J, the junction contained 14 bases not matched to a gene. CDR3 in amino acids: CAGKGQLNGEKLFF. The CDR3 nucleotides read TGTGCCGGCAAGGGACAGCTCAACGGGGAAAAACTGTTTTTT.